This is a list of T cell receptor beta chains from one sample in a study of blood T cell repertoires in COVID-19. Clones were read by immunoSEQ multiplex PCR, and TCRdb kept only the in-frame ones, dropping some. Among about 230,000 clones listed, about 80% were seen once. Sample: peripheral blood. These receptors were taken from a woman in her forties or fifties with acute or convalescent COVID-19. CDR3s include the opening cysteine and the closing phenylalanine or tryptophan. D genes are given only for firm matches. A row's size may be missing; if present it is once, few, many or a size class.

v_gene	d_gene	abundance	j_gene	CDR3aa	CDR3nt
TRBV24-1	TRBD2	-	TRBJ2-1	CATSDRTPRGRGVATYNEQFF	TGTGCCACCAGTGATCGGACGCCGAGAGGGCGGGGGGTGGCCACCTACAATGAGCAGTTCTTC
TRBV4-2	-	-	TRBJ1-2	CASSLLRGNGYTF	TGTGCCAGCAGCCTCTTAAGGGGAAATGGCTACACCTTC
TRBV10-1	-	-	TRBJ2-3	CASSESARGTQYF	TGCGCCAGCAGTGAGTCCGCTAGAGGTACGCAGTATTTT
TRBV27	-	-	TRBJ1-4	CASSLSITGEKLFF	TGTGCCAGCAGTTTATCGATAACAGGCGAAAAACTGTTTTTT
TRBV19	-	-	TRBJ1-1	CASSTSLSARPEAFF	TGTGCCAGTAGTACGTCATTGAGCGCCCGACCTGAAGCTTTCTTT
TRBV2	-	-	TRBJ1-5	CASSTGGVTPQHF	TGTGCCAGCAGTACCGGGGGGGTAACGCCCCAGCATTTT
TRBV18	-	-	TRBJ2-7	CASSPPGNPYEQYF	TGTGCCAGCTCACCACCGGGCAATCCATACGAGCAGTACTTC
TRBV6-1	-	-	TRBJ2-7	CASSEEEGAVYEQYF	TGTGCCAGCAGTGAAGAGGAGGGTGCGGTCTACGAGCAGTACTTC
TRBV6-5	-	-	TRBJ2-3	CASTRPPITDTQYF	TGTGCCAGCACCCGCCCACCTATCACAGATACGCAGTATTTT
TRBV3-1/TRBV3-2	-	-	TRBJ1-2	CASSLDRNYGYTF	TGTGCCAGCAGCCTCGACAGGAACTATGGCTACACCTTC
TRBV5-1	TRBD1	once	TRBJ1-2	CASSSQGPQNGYTF	TGCGCCAGCAGCTCACAGGGGCCGCAGAATGGCTACACCTTC
TRBV9	TRBD1	once	TRBJ1-6	CASSVGTGESPLHF	TGTGCCAGCAGCGTAGGGACAGGGGAATCACCCCTCCACTTT
TRBV19	-	-	TRBJ1-6	CASTSQFNSPLHF	TGTGCCAGTACTTCCCAGTTCAATTCACCCCTCCACTTT
TRBV10-3	TRBD2	-	TRBJ2-3	CAIRREGAGGPDTQYF	TGTGCCATCAGGAGGGAAGGAGCGGGGGGCCCAGATACGCAGTATTTT
TRBV19	TRBD1	-	TRBJ1-5	CASSIKGQGNQPQHF	TGTGCCAGTAGTATAAAGGGACAGGGCAATCAGCCCCAGCATTTT
TRBV2	TRBD2	-	TRBJ2-7	CASRISSGTYEQYF	TGTGCCAGCAGAATCTCTAGCGGAACCTACGAGCAGTACTTC
TRBV28	-	-	TRBJ2-7	CASSLYTGAPEQYF	TGTGCCAGCAGTTTATACACGGGAGCCCCCGAGCAGTACTTC
TRBV6-5	-	few	TRBJ1-1	CASSKRTARDTEAFF	TGTGCCAGCAGTAAACGGACAGCCCGGGACACTGAAGCTTTCTTT
TRBV7-2	TRBD1	-	TRBJ1-2	CASSLGSDRVDGYTF	TGTGCCAGCAGCTTAGGATCTGACAGGGTCGATGGCTACACCTTC
TRBV11-2	-	-	TRBJ1-1	CASSLEGGVTEAFF	TGTGCCAGCAGCTTAGAGGGGGGGGTCACTGAAGCTTTCTTT
TRBV2	TRBD1	few	TRBJ1-6	CASSERGPGSPLHF	TGTGCCAGCAGTGAAAGGGGGCCCGGTTCACCCCTCCACTTT
TRBV19	TRBD2	once	TRBJ2-3	CASLAFSGSIHF	TGTGCCAGCCTCGCCTTTAGCGGGAGCATACATTTT
TRBV28	-	-	TRBJ1-5	CASSLGGNSNQPQHF	TGTGCCAGCAGTTTAGGGGGGAATAGCAATCAGCCCCAGCATTTT
TRBV9	-	-	TRBJ2-1	CASNGDSGPYNEQFF	TGTGCCAGCAACGGGGACTCCGGACCCTACAATGAGCAGTTCTTC
TRBV12-3/TRBV12-4	-	-	TRBJ1-1	CASSPLVGGAPFF	TGTGCCAGCAGCCCATTGGTGGGGGGAGCACCTTTCTTT
TRBV7-9	-	-	TRBJ1-3	CASSLRARGAAGNTIYF	TGTGCCAGCAGCTTACGGGCTCGGGGGGCGGCAGGAAACACCATATATTTT
TRBV5-1	-	-	TRBJ2-3	CASSFDIPPGDTQYF	TGCGCCAGCAGCTTTGACATCCCACCTGGAGATACGCAGTATTTT
TRBV5-1	-	-	TRBJ1-3	CASRAGNTIYF	TGCGCCAGCCGAGCTGGAAACACCATATATTTT
TRBV7-2	-	-	TRBJ1-5	CASSQRGGNQPQHF	TGTGCCAGCAGCCAACGGGGTGGCAATCAGCCCCAGCATTTT
TRBV15	-	-	TRBJ1-1	CATSRDELTGLAFF	TGTGCCACCAGCAGAGATGAGCTCACGGGGTTAGCTTTCTTT
TRBV28	TRBD1	few	TRBJ1-6	CASSPSSRDRSPNVPYNSPLHF	TGTGCCAGCAGCCCTTCGTCCCGGGACAGGAGCCCTAACGTCCCCTATAATTCACCCCTCCACTTT
TRBV9	TRBD1	-	TRBJ2-1	CASSVGTGGYNEQFF	TGTGCCAGCAGCGTAGGGACAGGGGGCTACAATGAGCAGTTCTTC
TRBV2	-	-	TRBJ2-1	CASSEFNLSYNEQFF	TGTGCCAGCAGTGAGTTTAATCTCTCCTACAATGAGCAGTTCTTC
TRBV2	-	few	TRBJ1-5	CASSENREAQPQHF	TGTGCCAGCAGTGAGAACAGGGAAGCCCAGCCCCAGCATTTT
TRBV27	-	-	TRBJ2-1	CASSGGSSFYNEQFF	TGTGCCAGCAGTGGGGGGTCTAGCTTCTACAATGAGCAGTTCTTC
TRBV21-1	-	once	TRBJ2-7	CASKGRAGEQYF	TGTGCCAGCAAAGGGAGGGCGGGGGAGCAGTACTTC
TRBV7-9	-	-	TRBJ2-5	CASSLTGGQETQYF	TGTGCCAGCAGCTTAACCGGCGGGCAAGAGACCCAGTACTTC
TRBV4-1	-	-	TRBJ1-1	CASGPAWTSLTAEAFF	TGCGCCAGCGGACCAGCTTGGACATCCCTGACAGCTGAAGCTTTCTTT
TRBV6-5	-	few	TRBJ1-1	CASRAQLGEAFF	TGTGCCAGCAGAGCACAGCTTGGCGAAGCTTTCTTT
TRBV9	TRBD1	-	TRBJ1-6	CASSVGWDRYSPLHF	TGTGCCAGCAGCGTAGGCTGGGACAGGTATTCACCCCTCCACTTT
TRBV21-1	-	-	TRBJ1-6	CASSKGGLNNSPLHF	TGTGCCAGCAGCAAAGGGGGGCTTAATAATTCACCCCTCCACTTT
TRBV11-2	TRBD1	-	TRBJ2-2	CASSPSRTGGSLFF	TGTGCCAGCAGTCCTTCCCGAACAGGGGGTTCGCTGTTTTTT